A single T cell receptor (beta chain) is shown here with its context. Its antigen is currently unknown. The CDR3 has 14 residues. Germline V gene sequence: CDR1 MDHEN, CDR2 SYDVKM. The germline V and J ends were trimmed by 3 bases and 0 bases, with 8 bases remaining between them. The data were obtained in a study of shared clonotypes between healthy human individuals. Findings of the study overall: Investigators expected sequencing depth to affect clonotype sharing among donors.

All of the donors resided in Nashville, Tennessee, and each was a Caucasian adult. Genomic DNA of each subset was evenly split across several immunoSEQ plates. The table came from immunoSEQ multiplex PCR; TCRdb's copy has only in-frame clones and leaves some out. The data show around 1 million clones, around 80% seen once. J is TRBJ1-2 and V is TRBV28; D is uncertain. The specimen sequenced was memory CD4+ T cells sorted from blood. Specified subset: CD45RA-negative fraction. The source is a man aged 18 to 30 in good health. The DNA for the CDR3 is TGTGCCAGCAGTTTGAACATTGCTAACTATGGCTACACCTTC. Encoded protein: CASSLNIANYGYTF.